Below are 19 T cell receptor beta chains sequenced from a single sample in a study of T cell repertoires in cytomegalovirus infection. These TCRs' antigens remain unknown. TCRdb redid the calling of the reads with MiXCR, one entry per CDR3 protein. Of roughly 90,000 distinct CDR3 sequences listed, about 31% are singletons. The material was CD8+ T cells from cultured PBMCs, obtained from culture after CMV antigen stimulation. These receptors were obtained from a human donor in good health (CMV status not recorded). Some clones in this sample may be carry-over from other donors' samples.

Many counts were recorded for this clonotype. In DNA form, the CDR3 reads TGTGCCAGCAGTCCTGACAGGGTTTTTCGGACCTACGAGCAGTACTTC. Amino acids: CASSPDRVFRTYEQYF. The rearrangement joins TRBV6-1 to TRBJ2-7, with 7 positions matching TRBD1. With V trimmed by 5 bases and J by 2 bases, 12 bases remained unmatched. Looked up from germline, CDR1 is MNHNS and CDR2 is SASEGT. CDR3 length equals 16 residues.

V usage is TRBV12-3 or TRBV12-4 and J usage is TRBJ2-1; 7 bases fit TRBD1. Germline trimming cut 6 bases from V and 8 bases from J; bases unmatched to any gene: 10. The CDR3 is 14 residues long. As DNA, the CDR3 is TGTGCCAGCAGCCTCAGAGGGGGCCGGGATGAGCAGTTCTTC. It is translated as CASSLRGGRDEQFF.

CDR3 DNA sequence: TGTGCCACCAGCAGAAACACAGGGCTGGGTGAAAAACTGTTTTTT. Its translation is CATSRNTGLGEKLFF. The chain employs TRBV15 and TRBJ1-4, with D perhaps matching TRBD1 (6 bases). In germline, CDR1 is LNHNV, CDR2 YYDKDF (reference sequence). The CDR3 totals 15 residues. Trimming shortened V by 2 bases and J by 7 bases, and 14 bases separated the two germline ends.

J is TRBJ2-5 and V is TRBV7-9; 12 nucleotides match TRBD2. The CDR3 consists of 16 residues. V lost 5 bases, J lost 4 bases, and 8 bases stayed unmatched. Germline CDR1 and CDR2: SEHNR and FQNEAQ (reference sequence). The CDR3 loop is CASSLLMTSGGETQYF. The CDR3 DNA follows: TGTGCCAGCAGCCTCTTGATGACTAGCGGGGGAGAGACCCAGTACTTC. Looking up the rest from reference TRBV7-9 and TRBJ2-5 gives the full variable domain: DTGVSQNPRHKITKRGQNVTFRCDPISEHNRLYWYRQTLGQGPEFLTYFQNEAQLEKSRLLSDRFSAERPKGSFSTLEIQRTEQGDSAMYLCASSLLMTSGGETQYFGPGTRLLVL.

This clonotype came up once. This sequence joins TRBV28 and TRBJ2-7, with D unclear. The V gene lost 8 bases and the J gene lost 0 bases, with 14 bases spanning the gap. The germline CDR1 and CDR2 sequences are MDHEN and SYDVKM. The CDR3 loop spans 14 amino acids. The CDR3 region is CASVDPPSSYEQYF. The DNA for the CDR3 is TGTGCCAGCGTGGACCCTCCCAGCTCCTACGAGCAGTACTTC.

In this sample, this clonotype turned up many times. The genes are TRBV19 and TRBJ1-5; no clear D gene. This CDR3 spans 13 amino acids. CDR1 and CDR2 from the germline V gene are LNHDA and SQIVND (reference sequence). With 4 bases removed from V and 1 base from J, the gap between germline ends came to 5 bases. The CDR3 DNA sequence: TGTGCCAGTAGTAGGGAAAGCAATCAGCCCCAGCATTTT. Protein product: CASSRESNQPQHF.

The CDR3 protein is CASSIRDSSYEQYF. The CDR3, as DNA: TGTGCCAGTAGTATCCGGGACAGCTCCTACGAGCAGTACTTC. The J gene is TRBJ2-7, the V gene TRBV19, with 7 bases lining up with TRBD1. The trim removed 3 bases at V and 0 bases at J, leaving 2 bases unmatched. Germline V gene sequence: CDR1 LNHDA, CDR2 SQIVND (reference sequence). The CDR3 is made up of 14 amino acids.

This chain uses TRBV4-1 with TRBJ1-5; no clear D. Germline V gene lookup returns CDR1 MGHRA and CDR2 YSYEKL. V dropped 1 base and J dropped 0 bases, with 1 base sitting between them. This CDR3 contains 13 residues. In nucleotides, the CDR3 is TGCGCCAGCAGCCAAGTTAGCAATCAGCCCCAGCATTTT. Amino acids: CASSQVSNQPQHF.

This clonotype was counted between two and nine times. This chain joins TRBV19 and TRBJ1-3; D is undetermined. The CDR3 is made up of 15 amino acids. V gave up 4 bases and J gave up 0 bases, with 10 bases separating them. Germline assignment: CDR1 LNHDA and CDR2 SQIVND (reference sequence). DNA of the CDR3: TGTGCCAGTAGTACGGACTGGAGCTCTGGAAACACCATATATTTT. This translates into CASSTDWSSGNTIYF.

This clonotype was detected many times. The chain combines TRBV28 with TRBJ1-2; 8 bases are a match to TRBD1. There are 17 residues in the CDR3. Germline lookup yields CDR1 MDHEN and CDR2 SYDVKM. Trimming took 3 bases from V and 5 from J; bases not matched to a gene: 14. CDR3 loop: CASSFPETGAGIYGYTF. In nucleotides, the CDR3 is TGTGCCAGCAGTTTCCCCGAGACAGGGGCCGGAATTTATGGCTACACCTTC.

This clonotype turned up a few times. This chain uses TRBV7-9 with TRBJ2-7; D not certain. The CDR3 runs 15 residues. Trimming took 5 bases from V and 2 from J, leaving 16 bases between them. Germline assignment: CDR1 SEHNR and CDR2 FQNEAQ (reference sequence). The CDR3 nucleotides read TGTGCCAGCAGCCACCGGTCCCAGGCAACCTACGAGCAGTACTTC. It translates to CASSHRSQATYEQYF.

The CDR3 DNA is TGTGCCAGTACCCCCGGGCGGGGCGGTTACAATGAGCAGTTCTTC. It encodes CASTPGRGGYNEQFF. The genes are TRBV19 and TRBJ2-1, with TRBD2 as a possible D gene (6 bases). The V end was cut by 7 bases, the J end by 4 bases, with 17 bases between. Germline V gene lookup returns CDR1 LNHDA and CDR2 SQIVND (reference sequence). The CDR3 runs 15 residues.

The genes are TRBV12-3 or TRBV12-4 and TRBJ2-4; 16 nucleotides agree with TRBD2. This CDR3 has 20 residues. V lost 6 bases, J lost 8 bases, and 19 bases stayed unmatched. The CDR3 DNA follows: TGTGCCAGCAGGGGGCACGGGACTAGCGGGGGGGCCCTAGCCGGGGACATTCAGTACTTC. It translates to CASRGHGTSGGALAGDIQYF.

The rearrangement links TRBV24-1 to TRBJ2-7; D unclear. Trimming left V 3 bases short and J 2 bases short, with 1 base between. This CDR3 has 11 residues. CDR1 KGHDR and CDR2 SFDVKD come from the germline V gene. CDR3 nucleotides: TGTGCCACCAGTGATCCCTACGAGCAGTACTTC. Its protein is CATSDPYEQYF.

The V gene is TRBV28, the J gene TRBJ2-5; 8 bases match TRBD2. Germline V CDR1 and CDR2: MDHEN, SYDVKM. J gave up 5 bases and V 5 bases, and 13 bases lay outside the gene matches. The CDR3 is made up of 16 amino acids. The CDR3 bases are TGTGCCAGCAGTCGAGAGGGGGTTAGCGGGGCGGAGACCCAGTACTTC. It codes for CASSREGVSGAETQYF.

This clonotype was counted once. The rearrangement links TRBV27 to TRBJ1-1; weak D call: TRBD1 (5 bases). The ends were cut back, 6 bases at V and 6 bases at J, with 17 bases in the middle. CDR1 MNHEY and CDR2 SMNVEV come from the germline V gene (reference sequence). The CDR3 is 14 amino acids. The CDR3 DNA reads TGTGCCAGCAGCCGGGACCGCGGGAGCGCTGAAGCTTTCTTT. Its protein product is CASSRDRGSAEAFF.

A word on this clonotype: Given a much more abundant clone one base away, this may be a read error. V gene TRBV7-2 combines with J gene TRBJ2-7; no clear D gene. With 5 bases removed from V and 5 bases from J, the gap between germline ends came to 22 bases. CDR1 is SGHTA, CDR2 FQGNSA, per germline. The CDR3 sequence is 16 residues long. CDR3 DNA sequence: TGTGCCAGCAGCGAGAGACGGGCGGCCCCACTGAACGAGCAGTACTTC. Translation gives CASSERRAAPLNEQYF.

V and J are TRBV6-5 and TRBJ1-2, with a weak D call TRBD1 (6 bases). Trimming removed 5 bases from V and 7 bases from J, with 20 bases in between. The CDR3 loop spans 15 amino acids. CDR1 MNHEY and CDR2 SVGAGI come from the germline V gene. The DNA of the CDR3 is TGTGCCAGCAGTAACGAACAGGGCTTGAGTTCTGGCTACACCTTC. Translating it yields CASSNEQGLSSGYTF.

Regarding this clonotype: A read error may account for a junction end that differs from germline. CDR3 DNA sequence: TGTGCTAGCAGCTTGACAGGGGGCCAGCCGAAAGCATACAATGAGCAGTTCTTC. This codes for CASSLTGGQPKAYNEQFF. This chain connects TRBV7-4 to TRBJ2-1; 10 bases are a match to TRBD1. From germline, CDR1 is SGHVT and CDR2 SQSDAQ. This CDR3 contains 18 residues. Filled out from reference TRBV7-4 and TRBJ2-1, the complete variable domain reads GAGVSQSPRYKVAKRGRDVALRCDSISGHVTLYWYRQTLGQGSEVLTYSQSDAQRDKSGRPSGRFSAERPERSVSTLKIQRTEQGDSAVYLCASSLTGGQPKAYNEQFFGPGTRLTVL.